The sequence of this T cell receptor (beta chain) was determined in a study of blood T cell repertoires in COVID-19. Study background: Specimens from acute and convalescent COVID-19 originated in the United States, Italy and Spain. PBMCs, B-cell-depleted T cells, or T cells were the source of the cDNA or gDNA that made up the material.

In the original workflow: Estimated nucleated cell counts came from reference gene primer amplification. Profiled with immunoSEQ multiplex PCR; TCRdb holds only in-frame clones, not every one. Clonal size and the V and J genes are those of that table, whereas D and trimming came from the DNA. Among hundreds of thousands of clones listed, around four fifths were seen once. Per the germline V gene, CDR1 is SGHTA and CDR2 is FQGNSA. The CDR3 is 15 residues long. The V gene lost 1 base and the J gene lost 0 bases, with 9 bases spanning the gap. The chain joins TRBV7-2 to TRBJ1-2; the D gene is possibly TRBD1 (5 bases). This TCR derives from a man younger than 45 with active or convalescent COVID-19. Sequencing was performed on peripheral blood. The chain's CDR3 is CASSLGGGANYGYTF. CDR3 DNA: TGTGCCAGCAGCTTAGGGGGGGGAGCTAACTATGGCTACACCTTC.